The next 28 T cell receptor beta chains were all read from a single sample in a study of blood T cell repertoires in COVID-19. Profiling relied on immunoSEQ multiplex PCR, and the TCRdb table lists in-frame clones only, not all of them. This sample has more than 100,000 clones, with 65% to 85% found just once. Sequenced sample: peripheral blood. These receptors were collected from a woman of 80 years or more with acute or convalescent COVID-19.

The V gene is TRBV4-3, the J gene TRBJ2-3; TRBD2 matches 15 bases. Looked up from germline, CDR1 is LGHNA and CDR2 is YSLEER. This CDR3 spans 18 amino acids. The V segment lost 0 bases and the J segment 5 bases; nucleotides outside the gene matches: 6. CDR3 sequence (DNA): TGCGCCAGCAGCCAAGATTGGGAGGGACTAGCGGGAGGAGATACGCAGTATTTT. This encodes CASSQDWEGLAGGDTQYF.

The chain is built from TRBV5-1 and TRBJ2-3; D gene uncertain. This CDR3 has 15 amino acids. Germline V gene sequence: CDR1 SGHRS, CDR2 YFSETQ. The ends were cut back, 0 bases at V and 0 bases at J, with 8 bases in the middle. CDR3 residues: CASSLDDFSTDTQYF. The CDR3 region has the DNA TGCGCCAGCAGCTTGGACGACTTTAGCACAGATACGCAGTATTTT.

This clone was picked up a small number of times. This rearrangement joins TRBV7-2 to TRBJ1-4; 7 bases are a match to TRBD1. V trimming: 4 bases; J trimming: 8 bases; junction bases outside the gene matches: 7. CDR3 size: 14 residues. CDR1 SGHTA and CDR2 FQGNSA come from the germline V gene. The CDR3 nucleotides read TGTGCCAGCAGCTGGACAGGAGGGAAAGAAAAACTGTTTTTT. It specifies CASSWTGGKEKLFF.

This chain links TRBV4-1 with TRBJ1-1, with a possible D match to TRBD1 (6 bases). The germline CDR1 and CDR2 sequences are MGHRA and YSYEKL. V lost 4 bases, J lost 6 bases, and 15 bases lay in between. This CDR3 has 14 amino acids. This CDR3 is CASSPVQGGAEAFF. The CDR3 coding sequence is TGCGCCAGCAGCCCTGTCCAAGGGGGGGCTGAAGCTTTCTTT.

This clone was seen only once. V usage is TRBV3-1 (or the pseudogene TRBV3-2) and J usage is TRBJ2-7; 7 bases agree with TRBD1. The germline V gene encodes CDR1 LGHDT and CDR2 YNNKEL (reference sequence). The CDR3 covers 14 residues. The V gene end was trimmed by 2 bases and the J gene end by 1 base; junction bases not matched to a gene: 2. The CDR3 loop is CASSQMGQSYEQYF. In DNA, the CDR3 is TGTGCCAGCAGCCAAATGGGACAGTCCTACGAGCAGTACTTC.

This chain links TRBV2 with TRBJ1-1; 7 bases are a match to TRBD1. With V trimmed by 6 bases and J by 4 bases, 5 bases remained unmatched. CDR3 length equals 13 residues. Germline V lookup: CDR1 SNHLY, CDR2 FYNNEI. The CDR3 protein is CASRINRGTEAFF. The CDR3 bases are TGTGCCAGCAGGATTAACAGGGGCACTGAAGCTTTCTTT.

The V call is TRBV5-4, the J call TRBJ1-4; perhaps TRBD1 as D (5 bases). Germline CDR1 and CDR2: SGHNT and YYREEE (reference sequence). CDR3 length: 14 amino acids. Trimming shortened V by 4 bases and J by 5 bases, and 12 bases separated the two germline ends. CDR3 coding DNA: TGTGCCAGCAGCGCCACGGGGGGGAATGAAAAACTGTTTTTT. Translated: CASSATGGNEKLFF.

The chain combines TRBV5-1 with TRBJ2-1; 7 bases are a match to TRBD2. CDR3 length: 15 amino acids. Trimming removed 3 bases from V and 2 bases from J; junction bases left unmatched: 5. Germline lookup yields CDR1 SGHRS and CDR2 YFSETQ. DNA for the CDR3: TGCGCCAGCAGCTGGAGCGGGGTAACCTACAATGAGCAGTTCTTC. It encodes CASSWSGVTYNEQFF.

The chain links TRBV7-2 to TRBJ2-6; 9 nucleotides align to TRBD2. V shed 5 bases, J shed 2 bases, and the junction held 7 bases outside the gene matches. Germline-derived CDR1 and CDR2 are SGHTA and FQGNSA. CDR3 length: 17 residues. The CDR3 reads CASSPSGGRAGANVLTF. The CDR3 bases are TGTGCCAGCAGCCCAAGCGGGGGGAGGGCTGGGGCCAACGTCCTGACTTTC.

About this clone: Germline and junction disagree at one end, which may indicate a read error. The gene calls are TRBV19 and TRBJ2-6; D perhaps matches TRBD2 (5 bases). CDR1 and CDR2 from the germline V gene are LNHDA and SQIVND (reference sequence). The CDR3 covers 15 residues. The CDR3 nucleotides are TGTGCCAGTAGTATACGAGGGCCTGGTGCCAACGTCCTGACTTTC. Residues: CASSIRGPGANVLTF. Based on the CDR3 plus reference TRBV19 and TRBJ2-6, the full variable domain is DGGITQSPKYLFRKEGQNVTLSCEQNLNHDAMYWYRQDPGQGLRLIYYSQIVNDFQKGDIAEGYSVSREKKESFPLTVTSAQKNPTAFYLCASSIRGPGANVLTFGAGSRLTVL.

This rearrangement joins TRBV7-2 to TRBJ2-7, with D tentatively TRBD2 (5 bases). The CDR3 sequence is 14 residues long. Trimming took 3 bases from V and 0 from J, leaving 9 bases between them. CDR1 SGHTA and CDR2 FQGNSA come from the germline V gene. CDR3 sequence reads: CASSFDYSSYEQYF. CDR3 coding DNA: TGTGCCAGCAGCTTCGACTACTCCTCCTACGAGCAGTACTTC.

The rearrangement uses TRBV19 and TRBJ1-3; 8 bases are a match to TRBD1. This CDR3 comprises 15 residues. In germline, CDR1 is LNHDA, CDR2 SQIVND (reference sequence). Germline trimming cut 6 bases from V and 1 base from J; bases unmatched to any gene: 5. Here the CDR3 DNA reads TGTGCCAGTAGGGACACAGGGGGATCTGGAAACACCATATATTTT. This translates into CASRDTGGSGNTIYF. Based on the CDR3 plus reference TRBV19 and TRBJ1-3, the full variable domain is DGGITQSPKYLFRKEGQNVTLSCEQNLNHDAMYWYRQDPGQGLRLIYYSQIVNDFQKGDIAEGYSVSREKKESFPLTVTSAQKNPTAFYLCASRDTGGSGNTIYFGEGSWLTVV.

This chain links TRBV6-2 or TRBV6-3 with TRBJ1-2, with no clear D. V lost 5 bases to trimming and J lost 4 bases, with 17 bases between them. This CDR3 is built from 15 residues. Germline loops: CDR1 MNHEY, CDR2 SVGEGT. In DNA, the CDR3 is TGTGCCAGCAGTCCGCGGGGTGAAGCTGGCTATGGCTACACCTTC. Residues: CASSPRGEAGYGYTF.

In its sample, this clone was seen a few times. V and J are TRBV27 and TRBJ2-7; 8 bases match TRBD2. The V and J ends lost 11 bases and 0 bases, in that order; junction bases with no gene match: 9. CDR1 and CDR2 from the germline V gene are MNHEY and SMNVEV (reference sequence). This CDR3 is 14 amino acids long. CDR3 protein: CASGLAGPSYEQYF. The DNA of the CDR3 is TGTGCCTCCGGGCTAGCGGGCCCCTCCTACGAGCAGTACTTC.

The rearrangement joins TRBV5-4 to TRBJ2-1; 13 nucleotides match TRBD2. The CDR3 sequence is 15 residues long. Germline loops: CDR1 SGHNT, CDR2 YYREEE (reference sequence). V shed 4 bases and J 5 bases; nucleotides not matched to a gene: 3. The CDR3 nucleotides read TGTGCCAGCAGCCCCGGGACTAGCGGGAACAATGAGCAGTTCTTC. The encoded protein is CASSPGTSGNNEQFF.

V and J are TRBV14 and TRBJ1-6; no definite D call. The germline gives CDR1 SGHDN, CDR2 FVKESK. The V end was cut by 3 bases, the J end by 8 bases, with 11 bases between. This CDR3 has 14 residues. For the CDR3, the DNA is TGTGCCAGCAGCCACTCCTTTTCGGATTCACCCCTCCACTTT. It is translated as CASSHSFSDSPLHF.

The chain has TRBV6-5 and TRBJ1-6; 7 nucleotides align to TRBD1. Unmatched junction bases numbered 9, after V lost 0 bases and J lost 10 bases. CDR1 is MNHEY, CDR2 SVGAGI, per germline. This CDR3 spans 16 amino acids. The CDR3 sequence is CASSYSNRGLGSPLHF. CDR3 sequence (DNA): TGTGCCAGCAGTTACTCGAACAGGGGTCTGGGGTCACCCCTCCACTTT.

The chain links TRBV5-6 to TRBJ1-2; 9 bases match TRBD1. The ends lost 3 bases at V and 4 bases at J; junction bases unmatched: 7. The CDR3 has 15 residues. Germline V lookup: CDR1 SGHDT, CDR2 YYEEEE. The CDR3 DNA reads as TGTGCCAGCAGCTCTCCGGGACAGGGAGGCTATGGCTACACCTTC. It codes for CASSSPGQGGYGYTF.

The V and J genes are TRBV4-1 and TRBJ1-2, with D hard to call. Trimming removed 0 bases at V and 2 bases at J, with 7 bases between. CDR1 and CDR2 (germline): MGHRA, YSYEKL. This CDR3 contains 14 residues. CDR3 sequence reads: CASSQDTRNYGYTF. In DNA, the CDR3 is TGCGCCAGCAGCCAAGATACCAGAAACTATGGCTACACCTTC.

The rearrangement links TRBV6-4 to TRBJ1-1, with TRBD1 identical over 7 bases. The germline V gene encodes CDR1 MRHNA and CDR2 SNTAGT. The CDR3 sequence is 15 residues long. V trimming: 7 bases; J trimming: 5 bases; junction bases outside the gene matches: 13. The CDR3 coding sequence is TGTGCCAGCAAGAGACAGGGAGAAGGGGGGACTGAAGCTTTCTTT. Its translation is CASKRQGEGGTEAFF.

The CDR3 loop is CASISDRNTGELFF. The CDR3 nucleotides read TGTGCCAGCATCTCGGACAGGAACACCGGGGAGCTGTTTTTT. The rearrangement links TRBV2 to TRBJ2-2; the D gene is possibly TRBD1 (6 bases). Germline V gives CDR1 SNHLY, CDR2 FYNNEI. V dropped 7 bases and J dropped 1 base, with 10 bases sitting between them. The CDR3 contains 14 residues.

The chain couples TRBV30 to TRBJ1-2, with 7 nucleotides matching TRBD1. With V trimmed by 5 bases and J by 0 bases, 3 bases remained unmatched. This CDR3 has 13 residues. CDR1 and CDR2 (germline): GTSNPN, SVGIG (reference sequence). The DNA of the CDR3 is TGTGCCTGGGACGGGACAGCTAACTATGGCTACACCTTC. This codes for CAWDGTANYGYTF.

The chain joins TRBV5-5 to TRBJ2-1; 11 nucleotides agree with TRBD1. Germline lookup yields CDR1 SGHKS and CDR2 YYEKEE (reference sequence). V lost 4 bases and J lost 4; bases outside the gene matches: 10. The CDR3 runs to 17 residues. CDR3 sequence (DNA): TGTGCCAGCAGCCCGAGACCGGGACAGGGGGGGTACAATGAGCAGTTCTTC. It translates to CASSPRPGQGGYNEQFF. The entire variable domain, with the rest obtained from reference TRBV5-5 and TRBJ2-1, is as follows: DAGVTQSPTHLIKTRGQQVTLRCSPISGHKSVSWYQQVLGQGPQFIFQYYEKEERGRGNFPDRFSARQFPNYSSELNVNALLLGDSALYLCASSPRPGQGGYNEQFFGPGTRLTVL.

In the case of this clone: In the same sample, other DNA sequences code for this CDR3. The chain carries TRBV7-2 and TRBJ1-2, with a possible D match to TRBD1 (5 bases). The V gene lost 1 base and the J gene lost 1 base, with 7 bases spanning the gap. The CDR3 totals 14 residues. Germline V gene sequence: CDR1 SGHTA, CDR2 FQGNSA. The CDR3 DNA reads TGTGCCAGCAGCTTAGGGCAGGGTAACTATGGCTACACCTTC. Encoded protein: CASSLGQGNYGYTF.

This rearrangement joins TRBV6-5 to TRBJ2-1, with 9 bases matching TRBD2. V gave up 6 bases and J gave up 12 bases; unmatched junction bases: 6. Per germline, CDR1 MNHEY and CDR2 SVGAGI. The CDR3 has 12 amino acids. For the CDR3, the DNA is TGTGCCAGCAGCGGGACTAGCCGGCGGCAGTTCTTC. Translated, it gives CASSGTSRRQFF.

With regard to this clone: The same CDR3 arises from other DNA sequences in this sample as well. The chain is built from TRBV5-1 and TRBJ1-1, with D possibly matching TRBD1 (6 bases). Germline loops: CDR1 SGHRS, CDR2 YFSETQ. The ends were cut back, 0 bases at V and 2 bases at J, with 11 bases in the middle. The CDR3 covers 15 residues. CDR3 in DNA: TGCGCCAGCAGCTTGGCCGGTGGGGGCAACACTGAAGCTTTCTTT. It encodes CASSLAGGGNTEAFF.

The chain uses TRBV6-2 or TRBV6-3 and TRBJ2-5; 10 nucleotides match TRBD2. The CDR3 is 18 residues long. Trimming cost V 4 bases and J 4 bases; bases outside gene matches: 15. From germline, CDR1 is MNHEY and CDR2 SVGEGT. In DNA form, the CDR3 reads TGTGCCAGCAGTTTCTCGGCTAGCGGGAGCCGGTCGCCAGAGACCCAGTACTTC. As protein: CASSFSASGSRSPETQYF.

V and J are TRBV30 and TRBJ2-7; maybe TRBD2 (7 bases). V was clipped by 0 bases and J by 4 bases, with 10 bases between them. The CDR3 spans 13 residues. From germline, CDR1 is GTSNPN and CDR2 SVGIG (reference sequence). CDR3 region: CAWSVGGGYEQYF. CDR3 DNA: TGTGCCTGGAGTGTAGGGGGGGGGTACGAGCAGTACTTC.